This TCR beta chain was identified during a study of CD8 T cells in Susac syndrome. Random hexamers were used to reverse transcribe roughly 0.5 to 1 ug of RNA. TCRdb called the immunoSEQ multiplex PCR reads again in MiXCR, with one record for every CDR3 protein. The sample consists of roughly 200,000 distinct CDR3 sequences, around 96% of them appearing once. Healthy donors constituted the control group, matched for age and sex. TEMRA cells were enriched by FACS, and CD4+ and CD8+ T cells were negatively isolated. Germline V gene lookup returns CDR1 DFQATT and CDR2 SNEGSKA (reference sequence). V lost 0 bases and J lost 2, with 14 bases in between. The CDR3 contains 16 residues.

The chain recombines TRBV20-1 with TRBJ1-5; possibly TRBD1 for D (5 bases). This TCR derives from a human donor in good health. Sequencing used CD4+ T cells from PBMCs. The DNA for the CDR3 is TGCAGTGCTAGAGATATGGGCGGGACGGGCAATCAGCCCCAGCATTTT. This gives the protein CSARDMGGTGNQPQHF.